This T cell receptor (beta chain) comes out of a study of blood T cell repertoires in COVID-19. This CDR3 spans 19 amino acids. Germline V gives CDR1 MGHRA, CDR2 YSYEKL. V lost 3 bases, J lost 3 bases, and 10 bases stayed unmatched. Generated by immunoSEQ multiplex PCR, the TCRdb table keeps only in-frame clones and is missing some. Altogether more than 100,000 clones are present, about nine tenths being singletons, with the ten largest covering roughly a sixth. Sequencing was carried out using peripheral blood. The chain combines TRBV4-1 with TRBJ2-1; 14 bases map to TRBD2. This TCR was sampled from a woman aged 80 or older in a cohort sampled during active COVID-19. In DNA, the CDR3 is TGCGCCAGCAGCCACGGCCCGGGGACTAGCGGGAGTATCTACAATGAGCAGTTCTTC. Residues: CASSHGPGTSGSIYNEQFF.